This note documents a single TCR beta chain sequence. Its specificity is unknown. The sample comes from a study of persistence of HIV-infected CD4 T cells. Study-level information: Suppressive ART had lasted a median of about eight years.

This was the immunoSEQ version 4 assay in survey mode. The repertoire was sequenced with immunoSEQ multiplex PCR; TCRdb's copy has only in-frame clones and lacks some. The sample records under 45,000 clones, roughly nine tenths being singletons. Nonspecific anti-CD3/anti-CD28 bead stimulation represents the broad CD4+ T cell repertoire. Sorting of responding CD4+ T cells relied on upregulated CD40 ligand together with CD69. Sequenced material: CD4+ T cells sorted from PBMCs after approximately 18-hour stimulation, taken from a patient who received antiretroviral therapy. The source of this sequence is an adult man with HIV who was CMV-seropositive.

The chain's CDR3 is CASSQGRTGQPQHF. The CDR3 region has the DNA TGTGCCAGCAGCCAAGGCAGGACAGGTCAGCCCCAGCATTTT. This sequence joins TRBV3-1 (or the pseudogene TRBV3-2) and TRBJ1-5, with 7 bases identical to TRBD1. Trimming cost V 1 base and J 6 bases; bases outside gene matches: 3. This CDR3 is built from 14 residues. Germline CDR1 LGHDT, CDR2 YNNKEL (reference sequence).